The rows below give T cell receptor beta chains drawn from one sample of a study of CD8 T cells in Susac syndrome. In TCRdb, the immunoSEQ multiplex PCR reads were re-called with MiXCR into one record per CDR3 protein. Here the sample spans more than 95,000 distinct CDR3 sequences, around 94% being singletons. Sequenced material: CD8+ T cells from PBMCs. Every receptor here comes from a human donor with Susac syndrome. Both conserved end residues are part of each CDR3. Each record gives: CDR3 length, D gene, V gene, clone size, J gene, CDR3 protein, CDR3 DNA. The D gene is left open where the match is weak. The size field is filled for only some rows; it gives once, few, many or a size class.

15	-	TRBV4-1	-	TRBJ2-7	CASSPDGGGSYEQYF	TGCGCCAGCAGCCCGGATGGAGGGGGCTCCTACGAGCAGTACTTC
19	TRBD2	TRBV15	-	TRBJ2-1	CATSSPGISSGRGANEQFF	TGTGCCACCAGCAGCCCCGGAATCTCGAGCGGGAGAGGCGCGAATGAGCAGTTCTTC
13	-	TRBV20-1	-	TRBJ2-5	CSARVISSETQYF	TGCAGTGCTAGAGTAATTAGCTCAGAGACCCAGTACTTC
14	-	TRBV4-3	-	TRBJ2-1	CASSQDWASHEQFF	TGCGCCAGCAGCCAAGATTGGGCTAGCCATGAGCAGTTCTTC
14	-	TRBV5-6	-	TRBJ2-1	CASSFGDSYNEQFF	TGTGCCAGCAGCTTCGGGGACTCCTACAATGAGCAGTTCTTC
14	-	TRBV13	-	TRBJ2-7	CASSSREGAYEQYF	TGTGCCAGCAGCTCCCGTGAGGGGGCCTACGAGCAGTACTTC
16	-	TRBV20-1	once	TRBJ2-4	CSASPNRGGAKNIQYF	TGCAGTGCTAGCCCAAACAGGGGGGGGGCCAAAAACATTCAGTACTTC
14	-	TRBV5-1	once	TRBJ1-2	CASSLSGANYGYTF	TGCGCCAGCAGCTTGTCCGGGGCCAACTATGGCTACACCTTC
15	-	TRBV4-3	-	TRBJ1-1	CASSQDRVGSTEAFF	TGCGCCAGCAGCCAAGACCGTGTGGGGAGCACTGAAGCTTTCTTT
17	-	TRBV15	-	TRBJ2-7	CATSRGPHRGGAYEQYF	TGTGCCACCAGCAGAGGACCTCACAGGGGGGGAGCCTACGAGCAGTACTTC
15	TRBD1	TRBV7-3	-	TRBJ2-1	CASSLRQGTYNEQFF	TGTGCCAGCAGCTTAAGACAGGGGACGTACAATGAGCAGTTCTTC
14	TRBD1	TRBV12-3/TRBV12-4	few	TRBJ2-7	CASSFGDSSYEQYF	TGTGCCAGCAGTTTTGGGGACAGCTCCTACGAGCAGTACTTC
14	-	TRBV4-1	-	TRBJ1-1	CASSQDHGNTEAFF	TGCGCCAGCAGCCAAGATCATGGGAACACTGAAGCTTTCTTT
17	TRBD1	TRBV5-1	-	TRBJ1-1	CASSQDRVRFRNTEAFF	TGCGCCAGCAGCCAGGACAGGGTCAGGTTCAGGAACACTGAAGCTTTCTTT
16	TRBD2	TRBV20-1	once	TRBJ2-1	CSARDARGSSYNEQFF	TGCAGTGCTAGAGATGCGCGGGGGAGCTCCTACAATGAGCAGTTCTTC
15	-	TRBV6-5	-	TRBJ1-1	CASTERGDKDTEAFF	TGTGCCAGCACCGAGAGGGGGGACAAGGACACTGAAGCTTTCTTT
16	-	TRBV6-2/TRBV6-3	-	TRBJ2-2	CASTVTPRMGTGELFF	TGTGCCAGCACCGTTACCCCTCGAATGGGCACCGGGGAGCTGTTTTTT